The clone carrying this T cell receptor (beta chain) occurred a few times. Authors of the study amplified TCR beta CDR3 regions from RNA transcripts. First-round RT-PCR with HTBI primers amplified the TCR CDR3 region. TCRdb re-derived calls from the multiplex PCR reads in MiXCR, one entry per CDR3 protein. The profile covers approximately 590,000 distinct CDR3 sequences, with around 16% appearing a single time and approximately 7% taken by the ten largest. Trimming cost V 5 bases and J 0 bases, with 11 bases left between them. The CDR3 consists of 15 residues. The germline gives CDR1 DFQATT, CDR2 SNEGSKA (reference sequence). This sample is part of a study of T cells in Graves' hyperthyroidism and ophthalmopathy. Looking at the study overall: The blood sample was taken at first diagnosis, before treatment began.

This clonotype was obtained from a young woman with Graves' hyperthyroidism. The sequenced sample consisted of blood. J is TRBJ1-6 and V is TRBV20-1; D is undetermined. The CDR3 region has the DNA TGCAGTGCTCCCCGGCTTAGCTCCTATAATTCACCCCTCCACTTT. It specifies CSAPRLSSYNSPLHF.